The present T cell receptor beta chain was sequenced within a study of early stage breast cancer tumors. Only in-frame clones appear in the TCRdb table, and some are missing; sequencing was by immunoSEQ multiplex PCR. The sample consists of nearly 70,000 clones, about 85% of them appearing once. V was shortened by 6 bases and J by 0 bases, with 14 bases between the two germline ends. Germline lookup yields CDR1 SGHAT and CDR2 FQNNGV. The CDR3 length is 15 residues. Material for sequencing was blood. This TCR came from a person in their 40s with breast cancer. The chain uses TRBV11-2 and TRBJ1-2; D is uncertain. The chain's CDR3 is CASSSDRTSNYGYTF. The DNA for the CDR3 is TGTGCCAGCAGTTCAGATCGCACCTCTAACTATGGCTACACCTTC.